The 31 T cell receptor beta chains presented below share a single source sample, sequenced in a study of T cell responses to AZD1222 COVID-19 vaccine. This table comes from immunoSEQ multiplex PCR, and its TCRdb copy is limited to in-frame clones, with some not included. The sample yields 150,000 to 200,000 clones, approximately 93% seen once. Sequencing was performed on peripheral blood, taken on day 0 of AZD1222 vaccination. The receptors come from an adult in good health.

The V gene is TRBV15, the J gene TRBJ1-1, with D maybe TRBD1 (5 bases). The CDR3 consists of 15 residues. CDR1 LNHNV and CDR2 YYDKDF come from the germline V gene (reference sequence). V lost 6 bases and J lost 7, with 21 bases in between. The CDR3 sequence is CATRSPPQGINEAFF. The DNA of the CDR3 is TGTGCCACCAGATCGCCGCCCCAGGGTATTAATGAAGCTTTCTTT.

The J gene is TRBJ2-2, the V gene TRBV9, with D possibly called TRBD1 or TRBD2 (6 bases each). V gave up 0 bases and J gave up 4 bases, with 10 bases separating them. CDR1 and CDR2 from the germline V gene are SGDLS and YYNGEE. The CDR3 loop spans 15 amino acids. The CDR3 bases are TGTGCCAGCAGCGTAGGGGGGGCGCCCACCGGGGAGCTGTTTTTT. Its protein is CASSVGGAPTGELFF.

The V and J genes are TRBV7-2 and TRBJ2-7; no clear D gene. The length of the CDR3 is 18 residues. Trimming removed 2 bases at V and 0 bases at J, with 20 bases between. The germline V gene encodes CDR1 SGHTA and CDR2 FQGNSA. Here the CDR3 DNA reads TGTGCCAGCAGCTTAAGCCCGCCTATTTCAACTACCTCCTACGAGCAGTACTTC. Translated, it gives CASSLSPPISTTSYEQYF.

This clone appeared a single time. This sequence joins TRBV5-1 and TRBJ2-3, with TRBD1 as a possible D gene (6 bases). Germline CDR1 SGHRS, CDR2 YFSETQ. The CDR3 loop spans 14 amino acids. V was trimmed by 4 bases and J by 1 base, leaving 10 bases between them. The CDR3 sequence: CASSQQGRTDTQYF. The CDR3 DNA reads TGCGCCAGCAGCCAACAGGGTCGCACAGATACGCAGTATTTT.

This chain uses TRBV19 with TRBJ1-2; TRBD1 agrees at 11 bases. This CDR3 is 21 amino acids long. Germline V gene lookup returns CDR1 LNHDA and CDR2 SQIVND (reference sequence). V lost 2 bases to trimming and J lost 4 bases; unmatched junction nucleotides: 21. The CDR3 sequence: CASSIRQGQGGIPTFRYGYTF. The CDR3 bases are TGTGCCAGTAGTATACGCCAGGGACAGGGGGGAATCCCGACCTTTCGCTATGGCTACACCTTC.

The J gene is TRBJ1-6, the V gene TRBV11-2; 10 nucleotides align to TRBD1. V lost 1 base to trimming and J lost 16 bases; unmatched junction nucleotides: 13. CDR1 is SGHAT and CDR2 is FQNNGV in the germline V gene. The CDR3 runs 16 residues. CDR3 sequence: CASSLGTGGYRMALHF. The CDR3 nucleotides read TGTGCCAGCAGCTTAGGGACAGGGGGATACCGGATGGCACTCCACTTT.

The chain employs TRBV11-2 and TRBJ2-3; D not certain. CDR3 length: 12 residues. From germline, CDR1 is SGHAT and CDR2 FQNNGV. The ends were cut back, 6 bases at V and 6 bases at J, with 10 bases in the middle. The CDR3 loop is CASSAESDTQYF. The CDR3 bases are TGTGCCAGCAGTGCGGAGTCGGATACGCAGTATTTT. Complete variable domain (other parts from reference TRBV11-2 and TRBJ2-3): EAGVAQSPRYKIIEKRQSVAFWCNPISGHATLYWYQQILGQGPKLLIQFQNNGVVDDSQLPKDRFSAERLKGVDSTLKIQPAKLEDSAVYLCASSAESDTQYFGPGTRLTVL.

This sequence joins TRBV19 and TRBJ1-6; D unresolved. Trimming pared 3 bases from V and 6 bases from J, leaving 15 bases between. This CDR3 has 16 amino acids. CDR1 is LNHDA and CDR2 is SQIVND in the germline V gene (reference sequence). The CDR3 loop reads CASSMRALVGNSPLHF. The CDR3, as DNA: TGTGCCAGTAGTATGCGCGCATTAGTGGGTAATTCACCCCTCCACTTT.

The chain carries TRBV13 and TRBJ1-2; 9 bases map to TRBD1. V shed 5 bases, J shed 7 bases, and the junction held 8 bases outside the gene matches. This CDR3 has 14 amino acids. Germline V gene sequence: CDR1 PRHDT, CDR2 FYEKMQ (reference sequence). The CDR3 nucleotides read TGTGCCAGCAGCCCGGACAGGGGATTCGGTGGCTACACCTTC. This translates into CASSPDRGFGGYTF.

The chain joins TRBV15 to TRBJ2-7; D is unclear. Germline V lookup: CDR1 LNHNV, CDR2 YYDKDF (reference sequence). The CDR3 totals 13 residues. V was cut by 0 bases and J by 3 bases, with 6 bases left in between. CDR3 sequence: CATSRDLDYEQYF. CDR3 nucleotide sequence: TGTGCCACCAGCAGAGATCTGGACTACGAGCAGTACTTC.

J is TRBJ2-1 and V is TRBV5-5, with TRBD2 matching 10 bases. There are 12 residues in the CDR3. Germline CDR1 and CDR2: SGHKS and YYEKEE (reference sequence). The V and J ends lost 5 bases and 13 bases, in that order; junction bases with no gene match: 6. The CDR3 DNA reads TGTGCCAGCAGGGAGAAGCGGGGGGGCCAGTTCTTC. Protein product: CASREKRGGQFF.

The rearrangement joins TRBV27 to TRBJ1-3; 7 positions match TRBD1. The trim removed 6 bases at V and 3 bases at J, leaving 5 bases unmatched. Per the germline V gene, CDR1 is MNHEY and CDR2 is SMNVEV (reference sequence). The CDR3 covers 14 residues. This chain's CDR3 is CASSPGGGGNTIYF. CDR3 in DNA: TGTGCCAGCAGCCCAGGGGGGGGTGGAAACACCATATATTTT.

The rearrangement links TRBV9 to TRBJ1-6; D gene ambiguous. With 2 bases removed from V and 7 bases from J, the gap between germline ends came to 13 bases. The CDR3 is made up of 15 amino acids. Germline V gene lookup returns CDR1 SGDLS and CDR2 YYNGEE. The CDR3 protein is CASSVNPGWNSPLHF. CDR3 nucleotide sequence: TGTGCCAGCAGCGTTAATCCAGGCTGGAATTCACCCCTCCACTTT.

The V gene is TRBV19, the J gene TRBJ1-6; D not resolved. The germline V and J ends were trimmed by 6 bases and 4 bases, with 7 bases remaining between them. This CDR3 has 13 residues. Germline CDR1 LNHDA, CDR2 SQIVND (reference sequence). The CDR3, as DNA: TGTGCCAGTAGCAATCTATATAATTCACCCCTCCACTTT. It translates to CASSNLYNSPLHF.

The chain joins TRBV30 to TRBJ1-5, with 8 bases aligning to TRBD1. Germline loops: CDR1 GTSNPN, CDR2 SVGIG (reference sequence). J was trimmed by 0 bases and V by 7 bases; bases with no gene match: 2. CDR3 size: 13 residues. CDR3 nucleotides: TGTGCCTTCGGACAGGGTAGCAATCAGCCCCAGCATTTT. This encodes CAFGQGSNQPQHF.

The rearrangement joins TRBV25-1 to TRBJ1-4, with D possibly being TRBD1 (6 bases). Trimming shortened V by 4 bases and J by 0 bases, and 18 bases separated the two germline ends. The CDR3 extends over 18 amino acids. Germline V gives CDR1 MGHDK, CDR2 SYGVNS. This chain's CDR3 is CASSGGPGESATNEKLFF. The CDR3 DNA is TGTGCCAGCAGTGGGGGGCCCGGGGAGTCTGCAACTAATGAAAAACTGTTTTTT.

The chain couples TRBV6-5 to TRBJ1-2, with D possibly being TRBD1 (5 bases). The CDR3 length is 12 residues. The V end was cut by 6 bases, the J end by 4 bases, with 9 bases between. Germline V gene data show CDR1 as MNHEY and CDR2 as SVGAGI. CDR3 sequence: CASSHDSYGYTF. CDR3 DNA: TGTGCCAGCAGCCACGACAGCTATGGCTACACCTTC.

This chain links TRBV13 with TRBJ1-2; 7 bases line up with TRBD1. With V trimmed by 3 bases and J by 3 bases, 1 base remained unmatched. The CDR3 sequence is 13 residues long. Germline lookup yields CDR1 PRHDT and CDR2 FYEKMQ (reference sequence). The DNA of the CDR3 is TGTGCCAGCAGCTTCCAGGGGGACTATGGCTACACCTTC. Its translation is CASSFQGDYGYTF.

The genes are TRBV19 and TRBJ2-1; TRBD2 agrees at 10 bases. CDR3 length: 15 amino acids. V shed 4 bases and J 4 bases; nucleotides not matched to a gene: 4. Germline CDR1 and CDR2: LNHDA and SQIVND (reference sequence). CDR3 amino acids: CASSRSGGAYNEQFF. The DNA of the CDR3 is TGTGCCAGTAGTAGGAGCGGGGGGGCTTACAATGAGCAGTTCTTC.

V gene TRBV6-5 combines with J gene TRBJ1-5, with a tentative D call TRBD1 (6 bases). Trimming left V 5 bases short and J 4 bases short, with 9 bases between. This CDR3 has 13 residues. The germline V gene has CDR1 MNHEY and CDR2 SVGAGI. CDR3 in amino acids: CASSQQGNQPQHF. The CDR3 region has the DNA TGTGCCAGCAGTCAACAGGGAAATCAGCCCCAGCATTTT.

In nucleotides, the CDR3 is TGTGCCAGCAGCTTAGCTATCAGGGGCTACGAGCAGTACTTC. Translating gives CASSLAIRGYEQYF. V and J are TRBV7-2 and TRBJ2-7; tentatively, D is TRBD1 (6 bases). V was cut by 0 bases and J by 3 bases, with 9 bases left in between. The CDR3 covers 14 residues. Per germline, CDR1 SGHTA and CDR2 FQGNSA.

The chain employs TRBV2 and TRBJ2-1, with D perhaps assigned TRBD1 or TRBD2 (5 bases each). V dropped 3 bases and J dropped 4 bases, with 16 bases sitting between them. This CDR3 spans 16 amino acids. CDR1 and CDR2 from the germline V gene are SNHLY and FYNNEI. The CDR3 spells CASSDRGQGLYNEQFF. The CDR3 DNA follows: TGTGCCAGCAGTGATCGGGGCCAGGGTTTATACAATGAGCAGTTCTTC.

This clone appeared a few times. The V and J genes are TRBV7-2 and TRBJ1-2; 9 bases agree with TRBD1. The V segment lost 3 bases and the J segment 6 bases; nucleotides outside the gene matches: 11. CDR1 and CDR2 from the germline V gene are SGHTA and FQGNSA. CDR3 length: 16 residues. CDR3 sequence (DNA): TGTGCCAGCAGCTTGAATCCGGGACAGGGTAGGCATGGCTACACCTTC. Translation: CASSLNPGQGRHGYTF.

CDR3 sequence reads: CASSPSQPQHF. In DNA form, the CDR3 reads TGTGCCAGCAGCCCTTCTCAGCCCCAGCATTTT. The chain couples TRBV6-6 to TRBJ1-5; no definite D call. The CDR3 has 11 residues. V gave up 6 bases and J gave up 6 bases, with 6 bases separating them. CDR1 and CDR2 from the germline V gene are MNHNY and SVGAGI (reference sequence).

This chain uses TRBV5-1 with TRBJ1-2, with TRBD1 identical over 7 bases. CDR3 length equals 15 residues. Trimming took 3 bases from V and 2 from J; bases not matched to a gene: 7. Germline CDR1 reads SGHRS; CDR2 reads YFSETQ. This CDR3 reads CASSSVPGQNYGYTF. For the CDR3, the DNA is TGCGCCAGCAGCTCCGTCCCGGGACAGAACTATGGCTACACCTTC.

V gene TRBV5-1 combines with J gene TRBJ2-3, with 8 bases matching TRBD1. This CDR3 spans 16 amino acids. V shed 4 bases and J 6 bases; nucleotides not matched to a gene: 13. Germline CDR1 reads SGHRS; CDR2 reads YFSETQ. CDR3 region: CASSPSTGVGYDTQYF. For the CDR3, the DNA is TGCGCCAGCAGCCCATCGACAGGGGTGGGTTATGATACGCAGTATTTT.

V is TRBV30 and J is TRBJ1-4; D is unclear. The CDR3 covers 14 residues. V lost 5 bases and J 4 bases, leaving 14 bases between the germline ends. Looked up from germline, CDR1 is GTSNPN and CDR2 is SVGIG (reference sequence). The CDR3 sequence is CAWGSGLINEKLFF. CDR3 sequence (DNA): TGTGCCTGGGGAAGTGGACTGATTAATGAAAAACTGTTTTTT.

The rearrangement links TRBV7-2 to TRBJ1-1; 9 bases line up with TRBD1. The CDR3 is 17 residues long. V lost 5 bases and J lost 5; bases outside the gene matches: 15. Germline V gene sequence: CDR1 SGHTA, CDR2 FQGNSA. CDR3 region: CASSPRSDRGGWTEAFF. In DNA form, the CDR3 reads TGTGCCAGCAGCCCCCGGTCCGACAGGGGGGGTTGGACTGAAGCTTTCTTT.

This chain links TRBV6-5 with TRBJ2-1; D tentatively reads TRBD1 or TRBD2 (6 bases each). Germline lookup yields CDR1 MNHEY and CDR2 SVGAGI. Trimming cost V 7 bases and J 4 bases, with 14 bases left between them. This CDR3 region has 14 residues. The CDR3 nucleotides read TGTGCCAGCACCCGAAGGGGGGAATACAATGAGCAGTTCTTC. Protein sequence: CASTRRGEYNEQFF.

V gene TRBV9 combines with J gene TRBJ1-6; 7 bases are a match to TRBD1. Germline V lookup: CDR1 SGDLS, CDR2 YYNGEE. The junction had 4 bases not matched to a gene; V was cut back by 6 bases and J by 7 bases. The CDR3 covers 13 residues. CDR3 nucleotide sequence: TGTGCCAGCAATCAGGGGGGGAATTCACCCCTCCACTTT. Encoded protein: CASNQGGNSPLHF.

This chain uses TRBV30 with TRBJ1-2; D not resolved. The germline V and J ends were trimmed by 2 bases and 4 bases, with 11 bases remaining between them. The germline V gene encodes CDR1 GTSNPN and CDR2 SVGIG (reference sequence). The CDR3 length is 13 residues. The CDR3, as DNA: TGTGCCTGGAGTCGAGTAGGGTCCTATGGCTACACCTTC. Amino acids: CAWSRVGSYGYTF.